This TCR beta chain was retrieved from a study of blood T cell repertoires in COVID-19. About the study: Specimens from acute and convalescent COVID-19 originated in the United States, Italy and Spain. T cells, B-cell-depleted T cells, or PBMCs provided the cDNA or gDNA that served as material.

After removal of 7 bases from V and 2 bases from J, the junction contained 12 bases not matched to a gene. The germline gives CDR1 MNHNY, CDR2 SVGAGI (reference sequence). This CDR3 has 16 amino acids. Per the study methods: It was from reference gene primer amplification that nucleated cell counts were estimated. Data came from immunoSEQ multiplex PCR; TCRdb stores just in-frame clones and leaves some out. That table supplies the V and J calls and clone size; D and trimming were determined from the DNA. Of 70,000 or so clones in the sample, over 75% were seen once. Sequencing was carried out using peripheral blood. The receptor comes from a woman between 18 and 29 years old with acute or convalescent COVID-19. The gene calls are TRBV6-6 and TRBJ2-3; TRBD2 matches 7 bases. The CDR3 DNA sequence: TGTGCCAGCACCGCCGGTCACAGCGGGGACACAGATACGCAGTATTTT. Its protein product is CASTAGHSGDTDTQYF.